The 2 T cell receptor beta chains below all came from one sample that was sequenced in a study of blood T cells in healthy people across ages. Using a J-beta primer mix together with a sample-barcoded 5' primer, a second PCR was run for about 6 to 11 cycles. TCRdb analysed the 5' RACE reads with MiXCR anew, one entry per CDR3 protein. This sample has roughly 2 million distinct CDR3 sequences; around half occur once, and the top ten carry more than 2%. The material sequenced was blood. The receptors were sampled from a woman aged 40 to 50 in good health.

This clonotype was seen a few times. The chain carries TRBV6-6 and TRBJ1-2; D may be TRBD1 (6 bases). Germline V gene data show CDR1 as MNHNY and CDR2 as SVGAGI (reference sequence). V was cut by 0 bases and J by 2 bases, with 10 bases left in between. The CDR3 contains 15 residues. The CDR3 spells CASSYSRGENYGYTF. In DNA, the CDR3 is TGTGCCAGCAGTTACTCGAGGGGGGAGAACTATGGCTACACCTTC.

This clonotype was found a few times. The chain carries TRBV9 and TRBJ2-1; 16 positions agree with TRBD2. CDR3 length: 19 residues. In germline, CDR1 is SGDLS, CDR2 YYNGEE. The J segment lost 1 base and the V segment lost 3 bases, leaving 7 bases of the junction unmatched. The CDR3 region is CASSGSGTSGGASYNEQFF. The DNA of the CDR3 is TGTGCCAGCAGCGGTAGCGGGACTAGCGGGGGGGCGTCCTACAATGAGCAGTTCTTC.